This T cell receptor beta chain is from a study of read filtering for tumor transcriptome and immune sequencing. Background on the study: R-ISS stage counts were 8 or 9 for I, approximately 15 for II, roughly seven for III.

Study results and limitations: Sorted CD138-negative bone marrow cells were not purified T cells.

V was clipped by 6 bases and J by 2 bases, with 14 bases between them. Germline-derived CDR1 and CDR2 are SGHKS and YYEKEE (reference sequence). The CDR3 is 14 residues long. This library used approximately 390 ng RNA and molecular barcoded adaptors spanning alpha/delta and beta/gamma chains. Using its own MiXCR run on the reads, TCRdb lists one record per CDR3 protein. The table lists about 63,000 distinct CDR3 sequences, about 15% of them singletons. A word on this clonotype: Its antigen remains unidentified.

This chain links TRBV5-5 with TRBJ1-1; the D gene is possibly TRBD1 (5 bases). The sample comprised a population of CD138-negative cells sorted from bone marrow. The clonotype was recovered from a donor over 35 with multiple myeloma. CDR3 coding DNA: TGTGCCAGCACCGTGACAGCCTTTAACACTGAAGCTTTCTTT. It yields the protein CASTVTAFNTEAFF.